This section outlines one T cell receptor beta chain sequence together with its context. This sample is part of a study of blood T cell repertoires in COVID-19. As for the study in general: The United States, Italy and Spain were the sources of the acute and convalescent COVID-19 samples. From T cells, B-cell-depleted T cells, or PBMCs came the material, which was cDNA or gDNA.

V dropped 5 bases and J dropped 5; count of bases not matched to a gene: 9. The length of the CDR3 is 15 residues. CDR1 SGHVS and CDR2 FNYEAQ come from the germline V gene. It was during active infection that Seattle patients were enrolled and then longitudinally followed. Some clones are missing from TCRdb's copy, which holds only in-frame ones; the method was immunoSEQ multiplex PCR. The sample has some 150,000 clones; around 84% are singletons. This sequence originates from a woman in her 70s with COVID-19, enrolled during active disease. The sample comprised peripheral blood. The gene calls are TRBV7-6 and TRBJ2-7; TRBD2 agrees at 10 bases. CDR3 protein: CASSKAGGPRDEQYF. The CDR3 DNA reads TGTGCCAGCAGCAAAGCGGGAGGGCCGAGGGACGAGCAGTACTTC.